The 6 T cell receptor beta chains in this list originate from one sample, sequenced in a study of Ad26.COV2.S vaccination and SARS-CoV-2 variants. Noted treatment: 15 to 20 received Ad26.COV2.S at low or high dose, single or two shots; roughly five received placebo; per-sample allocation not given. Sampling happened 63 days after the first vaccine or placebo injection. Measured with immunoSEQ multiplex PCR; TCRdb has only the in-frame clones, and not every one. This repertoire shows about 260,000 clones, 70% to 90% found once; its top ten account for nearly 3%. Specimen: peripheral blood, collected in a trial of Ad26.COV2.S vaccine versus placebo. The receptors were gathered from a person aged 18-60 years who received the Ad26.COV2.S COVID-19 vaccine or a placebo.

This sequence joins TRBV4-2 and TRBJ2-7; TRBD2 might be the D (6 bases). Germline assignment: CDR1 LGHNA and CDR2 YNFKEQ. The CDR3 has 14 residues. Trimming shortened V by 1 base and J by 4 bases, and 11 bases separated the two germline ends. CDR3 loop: CASSQGDGGYEQYF. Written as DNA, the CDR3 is TGTGCCAGCAGCCAAGGGGACGGGGGTTACGAGCAGTACTTC.

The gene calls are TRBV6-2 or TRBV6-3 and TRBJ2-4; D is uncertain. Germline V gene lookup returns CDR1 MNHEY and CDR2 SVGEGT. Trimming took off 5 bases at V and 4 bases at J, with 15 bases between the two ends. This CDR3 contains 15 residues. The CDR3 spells CASSQSGSFKNIQYF. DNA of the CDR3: TGTGCCAGCAGTCAATCAGGCAGCTTTAAAAACATTCAGTACTTC.

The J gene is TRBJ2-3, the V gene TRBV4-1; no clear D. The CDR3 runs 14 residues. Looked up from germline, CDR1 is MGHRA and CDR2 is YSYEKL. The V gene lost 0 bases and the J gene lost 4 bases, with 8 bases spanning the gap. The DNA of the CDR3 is TGCGCCAGCAGCCAAGAAAGGTACGCAGATACGCAGTATTTT. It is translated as CASSQERYADTQYF.

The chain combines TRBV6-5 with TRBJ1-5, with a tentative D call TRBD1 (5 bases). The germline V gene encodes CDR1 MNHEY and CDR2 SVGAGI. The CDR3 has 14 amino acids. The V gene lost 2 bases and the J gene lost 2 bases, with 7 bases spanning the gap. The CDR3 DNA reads TGTGCCAGCAGTTACAGGGGTGGCAATCAGCCCCAGCATTTT. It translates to CASSYRGGNQPQHF.

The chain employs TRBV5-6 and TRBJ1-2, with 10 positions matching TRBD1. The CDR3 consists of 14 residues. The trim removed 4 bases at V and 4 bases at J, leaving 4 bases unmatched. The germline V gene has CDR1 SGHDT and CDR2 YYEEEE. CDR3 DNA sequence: TGTGCCAGCAGCCGACAGGGGGCGGGCTATGGCTACACCTTC. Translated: CASSRQGAGYGYTF.

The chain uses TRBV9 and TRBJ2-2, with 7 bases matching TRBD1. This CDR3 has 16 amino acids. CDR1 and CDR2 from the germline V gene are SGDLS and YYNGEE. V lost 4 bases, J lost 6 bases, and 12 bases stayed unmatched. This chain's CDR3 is CASSPRRGQGAGELFF. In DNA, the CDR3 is TGTGCCAGCAGCCCCCGCCGCGGGCAGGGGGCCGGGGAGCTGTTTTTT.